This is a list of T cell receptor beta chains from one sample in a study of blood T cell repertoires in COVID-19. The repertoire was sequenced with immunoSEQ multiplex PCR; TCRdb's copy has only in-frame clones and lacks some. In the table there are about 310,000 clones, roughly 89% of which are singletons. What was sequenced was PBMCs or T cells enriched from blood (not recorded which). These receptors were taken from a woman in her twenties or thirties who had recovered from COVID-19. The CDR3 runs from the conserved cysteine through the conserved F or W. Fields, in order: J gene, D gene, V gene, clone size, CDR3 DNA, CDR3 protein. A D gene is named only where the DNA matches it firmly. Size is omitted from some rows. Given values are once, few, many or a class for expanded clones.

>TRBJ1-6|NA|TRBV27|NA
TGTGCCAGCAGTTTCAGGGCGGCGAATTCACCCCTCCACTTT
CASSFRAANSPLHF
>TRBJ2-7|TRBD2|TRBV6-5|once
TGTGCCAGCAGTTACGGACTAGCGGGGTACGAGCAGTACTTC
CASSYGLAGYEQYF
>TRBJ2-6|NA|TRBV30|NA
TGTGCCTGGGGTTCAGGTGCAGGGGCCAACGTCCTGACTTTC
CAWGSGAGANVLTF
>TRBJ2-7|NA|TRBV18|once
TGTGCCACCCGCCGGGACACCCGAAAGTGGGAGCAGTACTTC
CATRRDTRKWEQYF
>TRBJ1-6|TRBD1|TRBV5-1|NA
TGCGCCAGCAGCTCGAGACAGGGTGGGAATAATTCACCCCTCCACTTT
CASSSRQGGNNSPLHF
>TRBJ1-1|NA|TRBV29-1|NA
TGCAGCGTTGAAGGGCGGAGCAAGGGGGAAGCTTTCTTT
CSVEGRSKGEAFF
>TRBJ2-2|NA|TRBV5-1|NA
TGCGCCAGCAGCTGGCCAGGAACGAACACCGGGGAGCTGTTTTTT
CASSWPGTNTGELFF
>TRBJ2-5|NA|TRBV5-1|NA
TGCGCCAGCAGCTTCCTGCCCGAATCTGGGGCGGAGACCCAGTACTTC
CASSFLPESGAETQYF
>TRBJ2-3|NA|TRBV1|NA
TGCACCAGCAGCCAAGCAACAATAGCGGCCGCTTATAAGTTCTCACGTAATACGCAGTATTTT
CTSSQATIAAAYKFSRNTQYF
>TRBJ2-1|TRBD1|TRBV3-1/TRBV3-2|NA
TGTGCCAGCAGCCAAGCGACAGGGTTGGGGAATGAGCAGTTCTTC
CASSQATGLGNEQFF
>TRBJ1-6|NA|TRBV28|once
TGTGCCAGCAGTTTGGGAGGAAGCAATAATTCACCCCTCCACTTT
CASSLGGSNNSPLHF
>TRBJ1-6|NA|TRBV5-1|NA
TGCGCCAGCAGCCCTACGCCCTTGTTTAGTTCACCCCTCCACTTT
CASSPTPLFSSPLHF
>TRBJ1-2|NA|TRBV10-1|NA
TGCGCCAGCAGTGATGGGACATCTGGCTACACCTTC
CASSDGTSGYTF
>TRBJ2-7|NA|TRBV11-3|NA
TGTGCCAGCAGCTTAGTTTTCAGCTACGAGCAGTACTTC
CASSLVFSYEQYF
>TRBJ2-5|TRBD1|TRBV3-1/TRBV3-2|NA
TGTGCCAGCAGCCAAGAAGGACAGGGACTCGGGGAGACCCAGTACTTC
CASSQEGQGLGETQYF
>TRBJ1-2|NA|TRBV7-2|NA
TGTGCCAGCAGCTTAGTCAGGGACTATGGCTACACCTTC
CASSLVRDYGYTF
>TRBJ2-1|TRBD2|TRBV13|NA
TGTGCCAGCAGCTTAGGACTAGCGGGAGCCTACAATGAGCAGTTCTTC
CASSLGLAGAYNEQFF
>TRBJ1-6|NA|TRBV28|few
TGTGCCAGCAGTTTATTGGTCGATCAGAATTCACCCCTCCACTTT
CASSLLVDQNSPLHF
>TRBJ2-2|TRBD1|TRBV27|once
TGTGCCAGCAGTGCGCCCGGGACAGGGAACACCGGGGAGCTGTTTTTT
CASSAPGTGNTGELFF
>TRBJ2-6|NA|TRBV6-5|NA
TGTGCCAGCAGCCCCCTGAGTGGGGCCAACGTCCTGACTTTC
CASSPLSGANVLTF
>TRBJ1-2|TRBD1|TRBV27|once
TGTGCCAGCAGTCCGGGGAACAGGGGTATTGGTGGCTACACCTTC
CASSPGNRGIGGYTF
>TRBJ2-2|TRBD1|TRBV18|once
TGTGCCAGCTCACCCCGGGACAGGGGACAGACGACCGGGGAGCTGTTTTTT
CASSPRDRGQTTGELFF
>TRBJ2-2|TRBD1|TRBV5-1|NA
TGCGCCAGCAGCCCGGGACAGGGCCTGAACACCGGGGAGCTGTTTTTT
CASSPGQGLNTGELFF
>TRBJ2-2|NA|TRBV7-2|NA
TGTGCCAGCAGCTTAGGCCCAGGGTTCCGGGACACCGGGGAGCTGTTTTTT
CASSLGPGFRDTGELFF
>TRBJ1-5|NA|TRBV11-2|NA
TGTGCCAGCAGCTTACAGGGGACGAATCAGCCCCAGCATTTT
CASSLQGTNQPQHF
>TRBJ2-5|NA|TRBV30|once
TGTGCCGGGACCCGGGACACCCAAGAGACCCAGTACTTC
CAGTRDTQETQYF
>TRBJ1-2|NA|TRBV12-3/TRBV12-4|NA
TGTGCCAGCAGTCAAAGAAGACAGACTGGCTACACCTTC
CASSQRRQTGYTF
>TRBJ1-1|TRBD1|TRBV28|few
TGTGCCAGCAGTAGGACAGGGGGCCGAACTGAAGCTTTCTTT
CASSRTGGRTEAFF
>TRBJ2-6|NA|TRBV27|NA
TGTGCCAGCAGCGCTCCAGGGTCTGGGGCCAACGTCCTGACTTTC
CASSAPGSGANVLTF
>TRBJ1-6|TRBD1|TRBV28|NA
TGTGCCAGCAGTTTTGGACAGGGCATCTCCTATAATTCACCCCTCCACTTT
CASSFGQGISYNSPLHF
>TRBJ2-1|TRBD2|TRBV27|NA
TGTGCCAGCAGTGGGAACTACGGAGCGGGAGGGAACTCCTACAATGAGCAGTTCTTC
CASSGNYGAGGNSYNEQFF
>TRBJ1-5|TRBD1|TRBV5-1|NA
TGCGCCAGCAGCCTGACAGGGGGCATGGTTCAGCCCCAGCATTTT
CASSLTGGMVQPQHF
>TRBJ2-3|TRBD1|TRBV5-8|NA
TGTGCCAGCAGCTTCTTTAGGACAGGAGAGAGCACAGATACGCAGTATTTT
CASSFFRTGESTDTQYF
>TRBJ1-2|NA|TRBV7-9|NA
TGTGCCAGCACCCCAGGGTGGGCATGGGACTATGGCTACACCTTC
CASTPGWAWDYGYTF
>TRBJ1-1|NA|TRBV20-1|NA
TGCAGTGGGAGGACCGCCTACGAAGCTTTCTTT
CSGRTAYEAFF
>TRBJ1-6|TRBD1|TRBV4-1|NA
TGCGCCAGCAGCCAAGATAGGGGGCGAAAGGTTAATTCACCCCTCCACTTT
CASSQDRGRKVNSPLHF
>TRBJ2-7|NA|TRBV27|NA
TGTGCCAGCAGTGTAAGGGGTTCCTACGAGCAGTACTTC
CASSVRGSYEQYF
>TRBJ2-7|TRBD2|TRBV7-2|once
TGTGCCAGCAGCTGGACCGGGACTAGCGGGATAACGTCCTACGAGCAGTACTTC
CASSWTGTSGITSYEQYF
>TRBJ2-1|NA|TRBV5-1|NA
TGCGCCAGCAGCTTATTGAGTCAGGGTCATTACAATGAGCAGTTCTTC
CASSLLSQGHYNEQFF
>TRBJ1-3|NA|TRBV9|NA
TGTGCCAGTGGGGGGAGATTGGGTTTCTCTGGAAACACCATATATTTT
CASGGRLGFSGNTIYF
>TRBJ1-1|NA|TRBV2|once
TGTGCCAGTGCACTCAGGGAAAGAACTGAAGCTTTCTTT
CASALRERTEAFF
>TRBJ1-5|NA|TRBV28|NA
TGTGCCAGCAGCCTCCGGAATACAGTAATCAATCAGCCCCAGCATTTT
CASSLRNTVINQPQHF
>TRBJ2-7|TRBD1|TRBV7-9|NA
TGTGCCAGCAGCTTCCTTCCACAGGGGGCGCACGAGCAGTACTTC
CASSFLPQGAHEQYF
>TRBJ2-7|TRBD1|TRBV28|NA
TGTGCCAGCAGCGCGGGACAGGGATACTACGAGCAGTACTTC
CASSAGQGYYEQYF
>TRBJ1-1|TRBD1|TRBV27|NA
TGTGCCAGCACCGGGACAGGGTCGTGGGACACTGAAGCTTTCTTT
CASTGTGSWDTEAFF
>TRBJ2-1|TRBD1|TRBV5-6|NA
TGTGCCAGCAGCTTGGACCGGACAGGGGGTTACAATGAGCAGTTCTTC
CASSLDRTGGYNEQFF
>TRBJ1-3|NA|TRBV6-1|NA
TGTGCCAGCAGTGAGGAGTTCTACGGTGGAAACACCATATATTTT
CASSEEFYGGNTIYF
>TRBJ2-2|NA|TRBV15|NA
TGTGCCACCAGCAGGGGCCTGGACAGGACTACACCGACCGGGGAGCTGTTTTTT
CATSRGLDRTTPTGELFF
>TRBJ2-7|TRBD2|TRBV19|NA
TGTGCCAGTAGTATGGCGGGAGTCGACGAGCAGTACTTC
CASSMAGVDEQYF
>TRBJ1-6|NA|TRBV11-2|NA
TGTGCCAGCAGCTTACTGTCGGATTCACCCCTCCACTTT
CASSLLSDSPLHF
>TRBJ1-1|TRBD1|TRBV5-1|NA
TGCGCCAGCAGCTTGAGACAGGGAATGAACACTGAAGCTTTCTTT
CASSLRQGMNTEAFF
>TRBJ2-7|NA|TRBV4-1|NA
TGCGCCAGCAGCCAAGAGACAGGAGAAACCTACGAGCAGTACTTC
CASSQETGETYEQYF
>TRBJ2-1|NA|TRBV7-9|NA
TGTGCCAGCAGCTTAGCTTATGAGGGAAGCTCCTACAATGAGCAGTTCTTC
CASSLAYEGSSYNEQFF
>TRBJ2-3|TRBD1|TRBV10-3|NA
TGTGCCATCCTGGACAGGGGGCCTACAGATACGCAGTATTTT
CAILDRGPTDTQYF